The next 17 T cell receptor beta chains were all read from a single sample in a study of blood T cell repertoires in COVID-19. The data were produced by immunoSEQ multiplex PCR, yet TCRdb's version contains in-frame clones alone and is incomplete. Seen here are some 110,000 clones, about 80% observed once, and the top ten hold roughly 16%. Material: peripheral blood. These receptors all stem from a man in his 60s with active or convalescent COVID-19.

This clone appeared a single time. The chain carries TRBV20-1 and TRBJ2-1; TRBD1 is a possible D gene (5 bases). V lost 3 bases, J lost 5 bases, and 8 bases lay in between. Germline CDR1 DFQATT, CDR2 SNEGSKA (reference sequence). The CDR3 is 12 amino acids. Here the CDR3 reads CSASKGNNEQFF. In DNA form, the CDR3 reads TGCAGTGCTAGTAAGGGGAACAATGAGCAGTTCTTC.

This chain joins TRBV27 and TRBJ2-7, with 9 bases fitting TRBD1. Germline CDR1 MNHEY, CDR2 SMNVEV (reference sequence). This CDR3 is 16 amino acids long. Unmatched junction bases numbered 12, after V lost 5 bases and J lost 4 bases. CDR3: CASSPIKGQGIYEQYF. CDR3 DNA sequence: TGTGCCAGCAGTCCTATTAAGGGACAGGGAATATACGAGCAGTACTTC.

This chain joins TRBV2 and TRBJ2-2; tentatively, D is TRBD1 (6 bases). Trimming removed 0 bases at V and 5 bases at J, with 10 bases between. Germline lookup yields CDR1 SNHLY and CDR2 FYNNEI. The CDR3 is 15 residues long. The CDR3 bases are TGTGCCAGCAGTGAAGCGCGAGGGGGAACCGGGGAGCTGTTTTTT. Translating it yields CASSEARGGTGELFF.

The V gene is TRBV7-6, the J gene TRBJ2-1; 9 nucleotides line up with TRBD2. With V trimmed by 5 bases and J by 4 bases, 12 bases remained unmatched. The CDR3 is 17 residues long. Looked up from germline, CDR1 is SGHVS and CDR2 is FNYEAQ. The CDR3 region has the DNA TGTGCCAGCAGCCCCGGACTAGCGTCAGGCACTTACAATGAGCAGTTCTTC. Amino acid sequence: CASSPGLASGTYNEQFF.

The rearrangement links TRBV5-1 to TRBJ2-2; D ambiguous. Trimming left V 3 bases short and J 1 base short, with 4 bases between. Germline values: CDR1 SGHRS, CDR2 YFSETQ. CDR3 length equals 13 residues. CDR3 amino acids: CASSWQNTGELFF. The CDR3 DNA reads TGCGCCAGCAGCTGGCAGAACACCGGGGAGCTGTTTTTT.

The gene calls are TRBV14 and TRBJ2-1, with a weak D call TRBD2 (6 bases). The V gene's germline CDR1 is SGHDN and CDR2 FVKESK. The CDR3 loop spans 18 amino acids. Between the trimmed V and J ends, which lost 2 bases and 5 bases, there was a span of 22 bases. CDR3 in DNA: TGTGCCAGCAGCCAAAAAGTGGGACTCCCCATTGCGGACAATGAGCAGTTCTTC. The encoded protein is CASSQKVGLPIADNEQFF.

The chain employs TRBV18 and TRBJ2-7; maybe TRBD2 (6 bases). The CDR3 loop spans 14 amino acids. CDR1 is KGHSH and CDR2 is LQKENI in the germline V gene. V was shortened by 2 bases and J by 5 bases, with 13 bases between the two germline ends. Written as DNA, the CDR3 is TGTGCCAGCTCACCAAACTGGAGGGCGGACGAGCAGTACTTC. It encodes CASSPNWRADEQYF. Variable domain in full (rest from reference TRBV18 and TRBJ2-7): NAGVMQNPRHLVRRRGQEARLRCSPMKGHSHVYWYRQLPEEGLKFMVYLQKENIIDESGMPKERFSAEFPKEGPSILRIQQVVRGDSAAYFCASSPNWRADEQYFGPGTRLTVT.

The genes are TRBV29-1 and TRBJ2-7; D unresolved. This CDR3 contains 11 residues. Trimming cost V 1 base and J 5 bases, with 6 bases left between them. CDR1 SQVTM and CDR2 ANQGSEA come from the germline V gene. The CDR3 DNA is TGCAGCGTTGAAGCCCTTCACGAGCAGTACTTC. Residues: CSVEALHEQYF.

CDR3 nucleotides: TGTGCCAGCAGCTTAGTTGGAGCCGAGCAGTACTTC. As protein: CASSLVGAEQYF. This chain uses TRBV7-6 with TRBJ2-7; no clear D. Trimming pared 1 base from V and 6 bases from J, leaving 7 bases between. Germline CDR1 is SGHVS and CDR2 is FNYEAQ. The CDR3 spans 12 residues. The complete variable domain, with remaining parts taken from reference TRBV7-6 and TRBJ2-7, reads GAGVSQSPRYKVTKRGQDVALRCDPISGHVSLYWYRQALGQGPEFLTYFNYEAQQDKSGLPNDRFSAERPEGSISTLTIQRTEQRDSAMYRCASSLVGAEQYFGPGTRLTVT.

CDR3 nucleotide sequence: TGTGCCAGTACGGGACTAGCGGGAGAAAGTGGGGCCAACGTCCTGACTTTC. Protein: CASTGLAGESGANVLTF. This chain links TRBV19 with TRBJ2-6; 14 bases are a match to TRBD2. V was pared by 7 bases and J by 3 bases, with 5 bases of the junction left unmatched. Germline CDR1 LNHDA, CDR2 SQIVND (reference sequence). The CDR3 loop spans 17 amino acids.

The rearrangement joins TRBV14 to TRBJ2-5; TRBD1 matches 7 bases. CDR1 SGHDN and CDR2 FVKESK come from the germline V gene. CDR3 size: 16 residues. The trim removed 3 bases at V and 5 bases at J, leaving 12 bases unmatched. As DNA, the CDR3 is TGTGCCAGCAGCCATCCAAGGACAGGACCGGGGGAGACCCAGTACTTC. This encodes CASSHPRTGPGETQYF. Drawing the rest from reference TRBV14 and TRBJ2-5, the complete variable domain is EAGVTQFPSHSVIEKGQTVTLRCDPISGHDNLYWYRRVMGKEIKFLLHFVKESKQDESGMPNNRFLAERTGGTYSTLKVQPAELEDSGVYFCASSHPRTGPGETQYFGPGTRLLVL.

The gene calls are TRBV23-1 and TRBJ2-7; 10 nucleotides align to TRBD1. TRBV23-1 is an open reading frame whose function is uncertain. The CDR3 length is 18 residues. V dropped 8 bases and J dropped 2; count of bases not matched to a gene: 18. The CDR3 loop is CASVGTGVGVRLAYEQYF. The CDR3, as DNA: TGCGCCAGCGTGGGGACAGGGGTTGGGGTGAGACTGGCCTACGAGCAGTACTTC.

The J gene is TRBJ2-3, the V gene TRBV5-4; maybe TRBD2 (5 bases). Trimming stripped 4 bases from V and 2 bases from J, with 17 bases between. The CDR3 has 16 amino acids. In germline, CDR1 is SGHNT, CDR2 YYREEE (reference sequence). This chain's CDR3 is CASSPRGGGSTDTQYF. The CDR3 DNA is TGTGCCAGCAGCCCTCGGGGTGGCGGCTCCACAGATACGCAGTATTTT.

The chain recombines TRBV5-1 with TRBJ1-4, with D uncertain. The V and J ends lost 0 bases and 2 bases respectively, with 5 bases between them. Germline V gene data show CDR1 as SGHRS and CDR2 as YFSETQ. CDR3 length equals 14 residues. CDR3 bases: TGCGCCAGCAGCTTGGCCCAGACTAATGAAAAACTGTTTTTT. This translates into CASSLAQTNEKLFF.

The chain is built from TRBV5-4 and TRBJ1-5; TRBD1 agrees at 8 bases. V lost 9 bases and J lost 6; bases outside the gene matches: 11. The CDR3 length is 14 residues. CDR1 is SGHNT, CDR2 YYREEE, per germline (reference sequence). The CDR3 is CATGRQGMGQPQHF. The CDR3 DNA follows: TGTGCCACCGGACGACAGGGGATGGGTCAGCCCCAGCATTTT.

In regard to this clone: Additional DNA sequences in this sample encode the identical CDR3. This chain's CDR3 is CASSLQGYEQYF. The CDR3 DNA sequence: TGTGCCAGCAGCTTACAGGGTTACGAGCAGTACTTC. The J gene is TRBJ2-7, the V gene TRBV7-9, with D tentatively TRBD1 (5 bases). This CDR3 region has 12 residues. V dropped 2 bases and J dropped 4 bases, with 6 bases sitting between them. The germline V gene has CDR1 SEHNR and CDR2 FQNEAQ (reference sequence).

This rearrangement joins TRBV7-2 to TRBJ2-1; 11 bases line up with TRBD2. The germline CDR1 and CDR2 sequences are SGHTA and FQGNSA. The CDR3 contains 13 residues. V lost 5 bases, J lost 14 bases, and 8 bases stayed unmatched. Written as DNA, the CDR3 is TGTGCCAGCAGCCCACAGGTTAGCGGGAGGGAGTTCTTC. This sequence encodes CASSPQVSGREFF.